This entry describes one T cell receptor beta chain. Its antigen is not identified. The CDR3 loop spans 16 amino acids. Germline CDR1 LNHDA, CDR2 SQIVND (reference sequence). V trimming: 6 bases; J trimming: 3 bases; junction bases outside the gene matches: 12. This entry comes from a study of graft-versus-host responses after intestinal transplantation. The data were produced by immunoSEQ multiplex PCR, yet TCRdb's version contains in-frame clones alone and is incomplete. This sample has 75,000 to 90,000 clones, with 85% to 90% found just once. The chain recombines TRBV19 with TRBJ2-5, with TRBD2 identical over 8 bases. This receptor was identified in a human donor who received an intestinal transplant. Specimen: unstimulated CD4+ T cells sorted from spleen or lymph node cells, collected before intestinal transplant. CDR3 sequence: CASRATGGLGKETQYF. In nucleotides, the CDR3 is TGTGCCAGTAGAGCGACGGGAGGGTTAGGGAAAGAGACCCAGTACTTC.